This passage covers 31 T cell receptor beta chains from one sample sequenced in a study of blood T cells in healthy people across ages. A second PCR of about 6 to 12 cycles used a sample-barcoded 5' primer and a J-beta primer mix. In TCRdb, the 5' RACE reads were re-called with MiXCR into one record per CDR3 protein. The profile shows about 1,000,000 distinct CDR3 sequences, more than 40% of them singletons. The sample consisted of blood. The receptors derive from a woman aged 55-75 years in good health.

This clonotype was seen a handful of times. The chain joins TRBV25-1 to TRBJ1-2; 7 bases match TRBD1. The germline V gene encodes CDR1 MGHDK and CDR2 SYGVNS. CDR3 length equals 14 residues. V lost 8 bases to trimming and J lost 6 bases; unmatched junction nucleotides: 12. The CDR3 is CASADKGRGDGYTF. The CDR3 bases are TGTGCCAGCGCCGATAAGGGCAGGGGGGATGGCTACACCTTC.

This clonotype was counted a few times. The V call is TRBV5-1, the J call TRBJ2-4; 8 bases fit TRBD1. The CDR3 length is 12 residues. Germline-derived CDR1 and CDR2 are SGHRS and YFSETQ. Trimming took 4 bases from V and 13 from J; bases not matched to a gene: 7. In DNA, the CDR3 is TGCGCCAGCAGCAACACAGGGGGTGAGCAGTACTTC. This gives the protein CASSNTGGEQYF.

This clonotype was seen a few times. The chain carries TRBV27 and TRBJ1-5; D uncertain. The V gene lost 5 bases and the J gene lost 4 bases, with 6 bases spanning the gap. The CDR3 runs 12 residues. Germline assignment: CDR1 MNHEY and CDR2 SMNVEV (reference sequence). In DNA, the CDR3 is TGTGCCAGCAGTCGGAGTAATCAGCCCCAGCATTTT. It yields the protein CASSRSNQPQHF.

J is TRBJ2-7 and V is TRBV5-5; perhaps TRBD2 as D (6 bases). The V end was cut by 4 bases, the J end by 4 bases, with 18 bases between. Germline values: CDR1 SGHKS, CDR2 YYEKEE (reference sequence). The CDR3 has 15 amino acids. The CDR3 nucleotides are TGTGCCAGCAGCCCCCATACGACTAGATCGTACGAGCAGTACTTC. Encoded protein: CASSPHTTRSYEQYF.

This clonotype was seen only a few times. The chain joins TRBV6-1 to TRBJ2-7, with D hard to call. Germline values: CDR1 MNHNS, CDR2 SASEGT. V was cut by 2 bases and J by 3 bases, with 8 bases left in between. The CDR3 contains 13 residues. In DNA, the CDR3 is TGTGCCAGCAGTGAACGTTTTCGCTACGAGCAGTACTTC. This encodes CASSERFRYEQYF.

This sequence joins TRBV5-4 and TRBJ2-7, with a weak D call TRBD1 (7 bases). CDR1 is SGHNT, CDR2 YYREEE, per germline (reference sequence). CDR3 length equals 13 residues. V was pared by 3 bases and J by 5 bases, with 12 bases between. DNA of the CDR3: TGTGCCAGCAGCTCACAGGGGAGGAACGAGCAGTACTTC. Its translation is CASSSQGRNEQYF.

The rearrangement links TRBV11-2 to TRBJ2-1; 9 bases agree with TRBD2. J lost 9 bases, V lost 5 bases, and 8 bases had no gene match. Germline V gene sequence: CDR1 SGHAT, CDR2 FQNNGV. The CDR3 is 14 residues long. The CDR3 DNA follows: TGTGCCAGCAGCCAAGTGGGGACTAGCAGTGAGCAGTTCTTC. It codes for CASSQVGTSSEQFF.

The V and J genes are TRBV5-1 and TRBJ2-7; D perhaps matches TRBD2 (5 bases). V lost 4 bases and J lost 3, with 14 bases in between. Germline V gene lookup returns CDR1 SGHRS and CDR2 YFSETQ. The length of the CDR3 is 14 residues. The DNA of the CDR3 is TGCGCCAGCAGCCCTGGAGGCGGGCTCTACGAGCAGTACTTC. Translation: CASSPGGGLYEQYF.

Only a few counts were recorded for this clonotype. The chain couples TRBV27 to TRBJ2-7; TRBD1 or TRBD2 may be the D gene (5 bases each). V was shortened by 3 bases and J by 0 bases, with 12 bases between the two germline ends. The CDR3 covers 15 residues. Germline loops: CDR1 MNHEY, CDR2 SMNVEV (reference sequence). CDR3 amino acids: CASSLRGGSSYEQYF. The CDR3 region has the DNA TGTGCCAGCAGTTTGAGGGGCGGTAGCTCCTACGAGCAGTACTTC.

V usage is TRBV6-2 or TRBV6-3 and J usage is TRBJ1-1; 8 bases are a match to TRBD1. The V gene's germline CDR1 is MNHEY and CDR2 SVGEGT. Trimming removed 5 bases from V and 4 bases from J; junction bases left unmatched: 9. This CDR3 region has 15 residues. This CDR3 is CASSTRDRPFTEAFF. In DNA form, the CDR3 reads TGTGCCAGCAGTACCCGGGACAGGCCTTTCACTGAAGCTTTCTTT.

This clonotype has only a few counts. The chain links TRBV9 to TRBJ2-7; D is tentatively TRBD1 or TRBD2 (6 bases each). The CDR3 is 14 amino acids. Germline V CDR1 and CDR2: SGDLS, YYNGEE. Trimming removed 0 bases at V and 7 bases at J, with 14 bases between. The CDR3 reads CASSVGGATREQYF. CDR3 in DNA: TGTGCCAGCAGCGTAGGGGGGGCCACGAGGGAGCAGTACTTC.

In nucleotides, the CDR3 is TGCGCCAGCAGTTCCGGACTAGCGGGAGACGCTAATACGCAGTATTTT. Translated: CASSSGLAGDANTQYF. This chain uses TRBV5-1 with TRBJ2-3; 13 positions agree with TRBD2. CDR3 size: 16 residues. Germline-derived CDR1 and CDR2 are SGHRS and YFSETQ. Losses at the gene ends were 5 bases for V and 7 bases for J; bases not matched to a gene: 10.

This clonotype turned up a few times. The chain couples TRBV27 to TRBJ2-6; D unclear. V was pared by 2 bases and J by 1 base, with 6 bases between. This CDR3 spans 15 amino acids. CDR1 is MNHEY and CDR2 is SMNVEV in the germline V gene (reference sequence). The CDR3 loop reads CASSLQKSGANVLTF. For the CDR3, the DNA is TGTGCCAGCAGTTTACAAAAATCTGGGGCCAACGTCCTGACTTTC.

The chain uses TRBV28 and TRBJ2-7; 7 bases align to TRBD1. The CDR3 has 15 residues. From germline, CDR1 is MDHEN and CDR2 SYDVKM. Germline trimming cut 6 bases from V and 0 bases from J; bases unmatched to any gene: 8. In DNA, the CDR3 is TGTGCCAGCAGCAAAGGACAGGTGAGCTCCTACGAGCAGTACTTC. Its translation: CASSKGQVSSYEQYF.

This clonotype occurred a few times. The chain combines TRBV15 with TRBJ2-1, with D unclear. This CDR3 region has 15 residues. V was clipped by 0 bases and J by 5 bases, with 11 bases between them. Germline CDR1 reads LNHNV; CDR2 reads YYDKDF (reference sequence). CDR3 coding DNA: TGTGCCACCAGCAGAGAAATTGCCGGCGACAATGAGCAGTTCTTC. Encoded protein: CATSREIAGDNEQFF.

The chain is built from TRBV7-9 and TRBJ1-2; D unresolved. The germline V gene has CDR1 SEHNR and CDR2 FQNEAQ (reference sequence). Trimming cost V 2 bases and J 3 bases, with 7 bases left between them. The CDR3 contains 13 residues. Here the CDR3 reads CASSLRPDYGYTF. DNA for the CDR3: TGTGCCAGCAGCTTACGGCCAGACTATGGCTACACCTTC.

The chain combines TRBV2 with TRBJ2-7, with D perhaps matching TRBD1 (7 bases). The CDR3 has 11 amino acids. The germline CDR1 and CDR2 sequences are SNHLY and FYNNEI. Trimming took 3 bases from V and 12 from J, leaving 12 bases between them. CDR3 region: CASSEGGQPYF. The CDR3 nucleotides are TGTGCCAGCAGTGAGGGGGGACAGCCGTACTTC.

The J gene is TRBJ2-7, the V gene TRBV30; TRBD1 or TRBD2 may be the D gene (5 bases each). Trimming removed 3 bases from V and 5 bases from J, with 8 bases in between. The CDR3 length is 11 residues. Germline CDR1 is GTSNPN and CDR2 is SVGIG (reference sequence). The chain's CDR3 is CAWRRGNEQYF. Here the CDR3 DNA reads TGTGCCTGGAGGAGGGGCAACGAGCAGTACTTC.

A word on this clonotype: A read error may explain this, as a much larger clone is one base away. The chain links TRBV11-2 to TRBJ2-5; D remains ambiguous. The J call is uncertain, as TRBJ2-7 better fits the DNA end. This CDR3 is 13 amino acids long. Germline V gene data show CDR1 as SGHAT and CDR2 as FQNNGV. In DNA, the CDR3 is TGTGCCAGCAGCGTAGACGGACGATACGAGCAGTACTTC. It yields the protein CASSVDGRYEQYF.

The DNA for the CDR3 is TGCGCCAGCAGCTTGGTCGGACAAGAAGCTTTCTTT. Its translation: CASSLVGQEAFF. The genes are TRBV5-1 and TRBJ1-1, with TRBD1 as a possible D gene (5 bases). CDR3 length: 12 amino acids. Germline V CDR1 and CDR2: SGHRS, YFSETQ. The V end was cut by 0 bases, the J end by 8 bases, with 8 bases between.

This clonotype has only a few counts. V is TRBV28 and J is TRBJ1-4, with 7 bases fitting TRBD1. The germline V gene has CDR1 MDHEN and CDR2 SYDVKM. J lost 7 bases, V lost 2 bases, and 7 bases had no gene match. The CDR3 runs to 15 residues. CDR3 DNA sequence: TGTGCCAGCAGTTTAGAGTTGGCAGGGGGTGAAAAACTGTTTTTT. Encoded protein: CASSLELAGGEKLFF.

The J gene is TRBJ2-5, the V gene TRBV20-1; the D gene is possibly TRBD2 (6 bases). The J call could be wrong; TRBJ2-7 is a better fit for the DNA end. This CDR3 is built from 18 residues. Germline V lookup: CDR1 DFQATT, CDR2 SNEGSKA (reference sequence). The CDR3 is CSASSAGSWTTQSYEQYF. The CDR3 DNA reads TGCAGTGCTAGTTCGGCAGGGTCTTGGACTACCCAGAGTTACGAGCAGTACTTC.

This clonotype showed up just once. V is TRBV24-1 and J is TRBJ2-1; 7 nucleotides align to TRBD1. The length of the CDR3 is 19 residues. The germline CDR1 and CDR2 sequences are KGHDR and SFDVKD. After removal of 0 bases from V and 3 bases from J, the junction contained 13 bases not matched to a gene. The CDR3: CATSDLPRTGTDGYNEQFF. The CDR3 DNA reads TGTGCCACCAGTGATTTGCCCCGAACCGGGACAGATGGCTACAATGAGCAGTTCTTC.

J is TRBJ2-1 and V is TRBV10-3; D remains unclear. The V end lost 2 bases, the J end lost 10 bases, and 15 bases lay between the germline ends. The length of the CDR3 is 14 residues. The germline V gene has CDR1 ENHRY and CDR2 SYGVKD. CDR3 amino acids: CAISEEKGSYEQFF. In DNA, the CDR3 is TGTGCCATCAGTGAGGAGAAGGGAAGTTACGAGCAGTTCTTC.

The rearrangement uses TRBV28 and TRBJ1-2, with a tentative D call TRBD1 (5 bases). The CDR3 runs 12 residues. V gave up 8 bases and J gave up 3 bases, with 10 bases separating them. Germline loops: CDR1 MDHEN, CDR2 SYDVKM. Here the CDR3 DNA reads TGTGCCAGCCGGGGGTCAGACTATGGCTACACCTTC. Residues: CASRGSDYGYTF.

The chain has TRBV27 and TRBJ2-1; D remains ambiguous. CDR3 length: 15 residues. Looked up from germline, CDR1 is MNHEY and CDR2 is SMNVEV (reference sequence). Trimming shortened V by 4 bases and J by 12 bases, and 22 bases separated the two germline ends. CDR3 sequence (DNA): TGTGCCAGCAGTTCTCTAAAAAGCTCCCTTTTTGTGCAGTTCTTC. Protein: CASSSLKSSLFVQFF.

This clonotype showed up just a few times. This chain connects TRBV7-3 to TRBJ2-7; 8 bases are a match to TRBD1. The germline V gene encodes CDR1 SGHTA and CDR2 FQGTGA. The CDR3 loop spans 13 amino acids. The ends lost 5 bases at V and 5 bases at J; junction bases unmatched: 5. As DNA, the CDR3 is TGTGCCAGCAGCCGGGACAGGTGGAACGAGCAGTACTTC. It encodes CASSRDRWNEQYF.

The rearrangement links TRBV4-1 to TRBJ2-1, with TRBD2 matching over 13 bases. Per germline, CDR1 MGHRA and CDR2 YSYEKL. The CDR3 covers 19 residues. J gave up 5 bases and V 0 bases, and 10 bases lay outside the gene matches. CDR3 nucleotides: TGCGCCAGCAGCCAAGAGACTAGCGGGAGGTCAGCACGGAACAATGAGCAGTTCTTC. This gives the protein CASSQETSGRSARNNEQFF.

The chain is built from TRBV11-2 and TRBJ2-7, with TRBD2 matching 8 bases. Germline V CDR1 and CDR2: SGHAT, FQNNGV. After removal of 3 bases from V and 5 bases from J, the junction contained 6 bases not matched to a gene. CDR3 size: 14 residues. The CDR3 here is CASSLGLVENEQYF. CDR3 DNA: TGTGCCAGCAGCTTGGGACTAGTAGAAAACGAGCAGTACTTC. Full variable domain (rest looked up from reference TRBV11-2 and TRBJ2-7): EAGVAQSPRYKIIEKRQSVAFWCNPISGHATLYWYQQILGQGPKLLIQFQNNGVVDDSQLPKDRFSAERLKGVDSTLKIQPAKLEDSAVYLCASSLGLVENEQYFGPGTRLTVT.

V and J are TRBV7-9 and TRBJ2-7, with D possibly being TRBD1 or TRBD2 (5 bases each). V was pared by 3 bases and J by 3 bases, with 15 bases between. From germline, CDR1 is SEHNR and CDR2 FQNEAQ (reference sequence). The CDR3 totals 15 residues. The CDR3 here is CASSLGPTADYEQYF. The CDR3 DNA is TGTGCCAGCAGCTTGGGACCCACCGCCGACTACGAGCAGTACTTC.

J is TRBJ2-7 and V is TRBV5-6; TRBD2 might be the D (6 bases). Trimming pared 2 bases from V and 0 bases from J, leaving 12 bases between. The V gene's germline CDR1 is SGHDT and CDR2 YYEEEE. The CDR3 totals 15 residues. In DNA, the CDR3 is TGTGCCAGCAGCTTCGGAGGGACGGTCTCCTACGAGCAGTACTTC. Protein: CASSFGGTVSYEQYF.